This record covers a single T cell receptor (beta chain). Its antigen is not identified. Only in-frame clones appear in the TCRdb table, and some are missing; sequencing was by immunoSEQ multiplex PCR. The sample holds about 100,000 clones, roughly 87% seen once. The sample is drawn from a study of graft-versus-host responses after intestinal transplantation. Study information: Every recipient underwent anti-thymocyte globulin induction, then tacrolimus and steroids for two to four years.

CDR3 length: 16 amino acids. Germline values: CDR1 LNHDA, CDR2 SQIVND (reference sequence). The V gene lost 2 bases and the J gene lost 3 bases, with 13 bases spanning the gap. The rearrangement joins TRBV19 to TRBJ2-2; D is undetermined. The sequencing here drew on unstimulated CD4+ T cells sorted from spleen or lymph node cells, taken before transplant. This sequence originates from a human donor who was the organ donor for an intestinal transplant. CDR3: CASSIFYRAYTGELFF. The CDR3 nucleotides are TGTGCCAGTAGTATATTTTATCGAGCTTACACCGGGGAGCTGTTTTTT.